A single sample is the source of the 26 T cell receptor beta chains below, sequenced in a study of cytomegalovirus exposure and HLA in healthy donors. The PCR made use of 60 Vbeta and 13 Jbeta primers. Clones were sequenced by immunoSEQ multiplex PCR, and TCRdb holds only the in-frame ones, with some missing. The table has about 190,000 clones, roughly 76% seen once. The sequencing sample was made of PBMCs. The receptors stem from a man aged 40-49 years in good health and CMV-seropositive.

The CDR3 loop reads CSVEDPGQGAYEQYF. The CDR3, as DNA: TGCAGCGTTGAAGATCCTGGACAGGGGGCCTACGAGCAGTACTTC. This chain links TRBV29-1 with TRBJ2-7, with 10 bases matching TRBD1. Trimming removed 0 bases from V and 2 bases from J; junction bases left unmatched: 4. This CDR3 region has 15 residues. The germline V gene has CDR1 SQVTM and CDR2 ANQGSEA.

This clone was recorded once. The chain is built from TRBV19 and TRBJ1-5; 7 positions match TRBD1. CDR1 LNHDA and CDR2 SQIVND come from the germline V gene (reference sequence). V was pared by 4 bases and J by 3 bases, with 9 bases of the junction left unmatched. The CDR3 sequence is 16 residues long. In nucleotides, the CDR3 is TGTGCCAGTAGTAGCAGACAGGGAATAGACAATCAGCCCCAGCATTTT. Protein product: CASSSRQGIDNQPQHF.

This clone was counted between two and nine times. A junction boundary mismatches the germline segment, possibly from a read error. This sequence joins TRBV7-3 and TRBJ2-7, with 7 bases lining up with TRBD1. The CDR3 is 11 residues long. Germline values: CDR1 SGHTA, CDR2 FQGTGA. The CDR3 coding sequence is TGTGCCAGCAGCTTCACAGGGGACCCTCAGTTC. Its protein product is CASSFTGDPQF. The complete variable domain, with remaining parts taken from reference TRBV7-3 and TRBJ2-7, reads GAGVSQTPSNKVTEKGKYVELRCDPISGHTALYWYRQSLGQGPEFLIYFQGTGAADDSGLPNDRFFAVRPEGSVSTLKIQRTERGDSAVYLCASSFTGDPQFGPGTRLTVT.

The chain is built from TRBV27 and TRBJ2-1; D gene ambiguous. Trimming removed 0 bases from V and 5 bases from J, with 5 bases in between. Looked up from germline, CDR1 is MNHEY and CDR2 is SMNVEV (reference sequence). The CDR3 is 13 residues long. CDR3 in amino acids: CASSLSRNNEQFF. CDR3 bases: TGTGCCAGCAGTTTATCGCGCAACAATGAGCAGTTCTTC.

The chain is built from TRBV9 and TRBJ1-2; possibly TRBD1 for D (5 bases). CDR1 and CDR2 (germline): SGDLS, YYNGEE. V lost 1 base and J lost 7, with 14 bases in between. CDR3 length: 14 residues. Here the CDR3 reads CASSVPGRGGGYTF. DNA for the CDR3: TGTGCCAGCAGCGTACCAGGGAGGGGAGGTGGCTACACCTTC.

This clone turned up a few times. This chain connects TRBV6-6 to TRBJ1-1; maybe TRBD1 (6 bases). V dropped 5 bases and J dropped 5 bases, with 15 bases sitting between them. This CDR3 has 14 residues. The germline CDR1 and CDR2 sequences are MNHNY and SVGAGI (reference sequence). The CDR3 here is CASSNFRGGTEAFF. The CDR3 DNA is TGTGCCAGCAGTAACTTCAGGGGAGGGACTGAAGCTTTCTTT.

This clone was seen a few times. This chain connects TRBV4-1 to TRBJ2-7; the D is unclear. V lost 1 base, J lost 3 bases, and 10 bases lay in between. Germline lookup yields CDR1 MGHRA and CDR2 YSYEKL. This CDR3 region has 14 residues. DNA of the CDR3: TGCGCCAGCAGCCAAGGCGAAAGTATCTACGAGCAGTACTTC. Its translation: CASSQGESIYEQYF.

V is TRBV12-5 and J is TRBJ1-2; TRBD1 matches at 7 bases. The V and J ends lost 6 bases and 8 bases, in that order; junction bases with no gene match: 9. The CDR3 is made up of 13 amino acids. Germline CDR1 reads LGHNT; CDR2 reads FRNRAP. The CDR3 here is CASGSDRAGGYTF. The CDR3 nucleotides read TGTGCTAGTGGCTCCGACAGGGCCGGCGGCTACACCTTC.

V and J are TRBV28 and TRBJ2-7, with unresolved D. The V gene's germline CDR1 is MDHEN and CDR2 SYDVKM. The CDR3 extends over 12 amino acids. The V end was cut by 7 bases, the J end by 2 bases, with 9 bases between. CDR3 coding DNA: TGTGCCAGCACATTCGGAGCCTACGAGCAGTACTTC. It translates to CASTFGAYEQYF.

The table lists this clone with a few counts. The V gene is TRBV25-1, the J gene TRBJ1-6; D may be TRBD1 (6 bases). Trimming removed 4 bases from V and 8 bases from J, with 12 bases in between. Germline V CDR1 and CDR2: MGHDK, SYGVNS. This CDR3 region has 14 residues. CDR3 bases: TGTGCCAGCAGTGGGGCCAGGGGCTATTCACCCCTCCACTTT. Protein: CASSGARGYSPLHF.

The CDR3 is CASSFGQAGGYTF. The CDR3 region has the DNA TGTGCCAGCAGTTTTGGGCAGGCTGGGGGCTACACCTTC. The rearrangement links TRBV6-4 to TRBJ1-2; no firm D call. This CDR3 has 13 residues. In germline, CDR1 is MRHNA, CDR2 SNTAGT. V lost 5 bases to trimming and J lost 8 bases, with 15 bases between them.

This clone has only one observation. The genes are TRBV7-9 and TRBJ2-5, with D hard to call. Germline CDR1 reads SEHNR; CDR2 reads FQNEAQ (reference sequence). Trimming took 1 base from V and 5 from J, leaving 11 bases between them. This CDR3 is built from 14 residues. Here the CDR3 DNA reads TGTGCCAGCAGCTTAGTGGCGGCTGGGGAGACCCAGTACTTC. The encoded protein is CASSLVAAGETQYF.

V is TRBV19 and J is TRBJ1-5; D might be TRBD1 (5 bases). The V and J ends lost 7 bases and 1 base respectively, with 14 bases between them. From germline, CDR1 is LNHDA and CDR2 SQIVND (reference sequence). The CDR3 loop spans 15 amino acids. CDR3 protein: CASTPSGGSNQPQHF. The CDR3 DNA follows: TGTGCCAGTACCCCTTCCGGGGGGAGCAATCAGCCCCAGCATTTT.

This chain links TRBV2 with TRBJ2-1, with a possible D match to TRBD1 (5 bases). The CDR3 is 12 amino acids. In germline, CDR1 is SNHLY, CDR2 FYNNEI. V was cut by 7 bases and J by 4 bases, with 8 bases left in between. CDR3 sequence (DNA): TGTGCCAGCACAGGGCTGTACAATGAGCAGTTCTTC. It translates to CASTGLYNEQFF.

The chain carries TRBV5-1 and TRBJ2-3, with 11 positions matching TRBD1. This CDR3 has 15 residues. From germline, CDR1 is SGHRS and CDR2 YFSETQ. J gave up 2 bases and V 3 bases, and 2 bases lay outside the gene matches. This CDR3 is CASSWGQGDTDTQYF. For the CDR3, the DNA is TGCGCCAGCAGCTGGGGACAGGGGGACACAGATACGCAGTATTTT.

This sequence joins TRBV5-4 and TRBJ2-5; D is undetermined. V gave up 2 bases and J gave up 4 bases, with 6 bases separating them. In germline, CDR1 is SGHNT, CDR2 YYREEE (reference sequence). CDR3 length: 12 amino acids. The CDR3 reads CASSFFGETQYF. In DNA, the CDR3 is TGTGCCAGCAGCTTTTTCGGAGAGACCCAGTACTTC.

This clone was recorded once. This chain connects TRBV19 to TRBJ1-1; no definite D call. The CDR3 totals 12 residues. V was cut by 4 bases and J by 8 bases, with 11 bases left in between. Germline CDR1 and CDR2: LNHDA and SQIVND (reference sequence). CDR3 sequence (DNA): TGTGCCAGTAGTAGCGCCCAGAGGGAAGCTTTCTTT. This gives the protein CASSSAQREAFF.

V usage is TRBV28 and J usage is TRBJ2-7; TRBD1 might be the D (7 bases). Germline V gene data show CDR1 as MDHEN and CDR2 as SYDVKM. V lost 4 bases, J lost 0 bases, and 16 bases lay in between. The CDR3 covers 16 residues. The CDR3 sequence: CASSSLQGGASYEQYF. The CDR3 nucleotides are TGTGCCAGCAGTTCGCTCCAGGGGGGCGCCTCCTACGAGCAGTACTTC.

This clone was recorded only once. The chain is built from TRBV5-1 and TRBJ1-6; 8 nucleotides match TRBD1. CDR3 length equals 20 residues. Losses at the gene ends were 2 bases for V and 10 bases for J; bases not matched to a gene: 23. Germline loops: CDR1 SGHRS, CDR2 YFSETQ. CDR3 amino acids: CASSLLGQGQITSSSSPLHF. DNA of the CDR3: TGCGCCAGCAGCTTACTAGGACAGGGCCAGATAACTTCTTCATCGTCACCCCTCCACTTT.

In its sample, this clone was seen a few times. This CDR3 is also generated by other DNA sequences in the sample. The CDR3 nucleotides are TGCGCCAGCAGCCAAGGACAGGGAAATGAAAAACTGTTTTTT. This gives the protein CASSQGQGNEKLFF. This sequence joins TRBV4-3 and TRBJ1-4, with 7 bases that match TRBD1. There are 14 residues in the CDR3. From germline, CDR1 is LGHNA and CDR2 YSLEER. J lost 5 bases, V lost 1 base, and 1 base had no gene match.

The chain joins TRBV28 to TRBJ1-2; D may be TRBD1 (6 bases). V was cut by 5 bases and J by 8 bases, with 15 bases left in between. Germline V gene data show CDR1 as MDHEN and CDR2 as SYDVKM. The CDR3 covers 13 residues. For the CDR3, the DNA is TGTGCCAGCAGTACTCCCCACAGGGACGGCTACACCTTC. Translation: CASSTPHRDGYTF.

The rearrangement joins TRBV28 to TRBJ1-3; D is undetermined. This CDR3 is 15 amino acids long. Germline V gene sequence: CDR1 MDHEN, CDR2 SYDVKM. Trimming shortened V by 6 bases and J by 2 bases, and 14 bases separated the two germline ends. The CDR3 region is CASRPHGEAGNTIYF. The CDR3 DNA reads TGTGCCAGCAGACCCCACGGGGAAGCTGGAAACACCATATATTTT.

This clone came up once. V and J are TRBV27 and TRBJ1-5, with 7 bases lining up with TRBD1. V was clipped by 4 bases and J by 9 bases; unmatched bases: 15. The V gene's germline CDR1 is MNHEY and CDR2 SMNVEV (reference sequence). CDR3 size: 16 residues. The CDR3 bases are TGTGCCAGCAGTTCCCCCGGGGGCGGCCAGGGGGGGCCCCAGCATTTT. Translated, it gives CASSSPGGGQGGPQHF.

The chain carries TRBV25-1 and TRBJ1-2; D call uncertain. This CDR3 contains 17 residues. Deletions cut 6 bases from V and 8 bases from J, with 28 bases between. In germline, CDR1 is MGHDK, CDR2 SYGVNS. The CDR3, as DNA: TGTGCCAGCAGCTTCTTGGAGGTTGGCGCCCAGTTCGACGGCTACACCTTC. Encoded protein: CASSFLEVGAQFDGYTF.

The genes are TRBV9 and TRBJ1-2, with 9 bases fitting TRBD1. This CDR3 region has 15 residues. CDR1 SGDLS and CDR2 YYNGEE come from the germline V gene. Trimming removed 3 bases from V and 5 bases from J; junction bases left unmatched: 8. This CDR3 reads CASSGGTGQFYGYTF. As DNA, the CDR3 is TGTGCCAGCAGCGGCGGGACAGGGCAGTTTTATGGCTACACCTTC. The whole variable domain, filled in from reference TRBV9 and TRBJ1-2, reads DSGVTQTPKHLITATGQRVTLRCSPRSGDLSVYWYQQSLDQGLQFLIQYYNGEERAKGNILERFSAQQFPDLHSELNLSSLELGDSALYFCASSGGTGQFYGYTFGSGTRLTVV.

The rearrangement links TRBV9 to TRBJ2-7; 11 bases are a match to TRBD2. Per the germline V gene, CDR1 is SGDLS and CDR2 is YYNGEE. This CDR3 has 15 residues. Trimming at V came to 0 bases and at J to 5 bases, leaving 4 bases not matched to a gene. The CDR3 reads CASSVGVLAGDEQYF. The DNA for the CDR3 is TGTGCCAGCAGCGTAGGGGTACTAGCGGGGGACGAGCAGTACTTC.